This T cell receptor beta chain came from a study of T cell responses to AZD1222 COVID-19 vaccine. General study points: Within unmutated variant regions lay the reported targets of nearly half of spike-specific TCRs. Receipt of two AZD1222 doses was followed by a rise in Spike-specific TCR breadth and depth. Females outnumbered males among donors, who were mostly white British; clonal diversity was possibly underestimated.

The CDR3 loop spans 14 amino acids. Germline V lookup: CDR1 KGHSH, CDR2 LQKENI. Germline trimming cut 5 bases from V and 11 bases from J; bases unmatched to any gene: 11. A remark on this clone: Its antigen is unidentified.

TCRdb keeps only in-frame clones here, not all; method: immunoSEQ multiplex PCR. The repertoire includes under 70,000 clones, about four fifths of them detected once, and over 20% sits in the top ten. The receptor was isolated from an adult in good health. V gene TRBV18 combines with J gene TRBJ1-4, with 7 bases fitting TRBD1. Here the sequenced sample was peripheral blood, taken on day 0 of MenACWY control vaccination. DNA of the CDR3: TGTGCCAGCTCAACAATCAGACAGGGTGGGAAACTGTTTTTT. This sequence encodes CASSTIRQGGKLFF.